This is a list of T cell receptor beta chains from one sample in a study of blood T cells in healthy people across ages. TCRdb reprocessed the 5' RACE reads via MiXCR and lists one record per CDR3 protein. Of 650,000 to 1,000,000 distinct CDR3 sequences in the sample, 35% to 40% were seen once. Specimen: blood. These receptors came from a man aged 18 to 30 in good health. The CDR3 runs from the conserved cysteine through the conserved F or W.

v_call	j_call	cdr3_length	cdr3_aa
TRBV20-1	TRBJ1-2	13	CSTRTPRERGHTF
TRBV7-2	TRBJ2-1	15	CASSLLGQGYNEQFF
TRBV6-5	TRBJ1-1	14	CASSDSAEYTEAFF
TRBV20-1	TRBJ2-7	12	CSAWTVNYEQYF
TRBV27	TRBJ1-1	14	CASSEGQGRAEAFF
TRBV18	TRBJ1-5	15	CASSPGQLRNQPQHF
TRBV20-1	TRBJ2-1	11	CSARLGNEQFF
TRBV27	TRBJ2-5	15	CASSLRDRSEETQYF
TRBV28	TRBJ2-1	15	CASSMGLAGGREQFF
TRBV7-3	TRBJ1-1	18	CASSLRGVVDGENTEAFF
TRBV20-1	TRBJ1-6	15	CSARGAGQSNSPLHF
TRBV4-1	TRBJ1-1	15	CASSQDPGYPTEAFF
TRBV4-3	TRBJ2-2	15	CASSQGGQITGELFF
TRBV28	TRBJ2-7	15	CASSFMRTSSYEQYF
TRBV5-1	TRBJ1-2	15	CASSFPGGFNYGYTF
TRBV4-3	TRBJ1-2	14	CASSQEGGRGVYTF
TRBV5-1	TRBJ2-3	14	CANRPGSGTDTQYF
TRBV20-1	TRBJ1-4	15	CSARRPIGEHEKLFF
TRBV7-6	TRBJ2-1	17	CASSLTPPTGTYNEQFF
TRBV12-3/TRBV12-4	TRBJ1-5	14	CAGSVGQGDQPQHF
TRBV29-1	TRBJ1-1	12	CSVKGLFTEAFF
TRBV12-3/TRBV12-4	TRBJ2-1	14	CASTPGTVDNEQFF
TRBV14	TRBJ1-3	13	CASRWDSGNTIYF
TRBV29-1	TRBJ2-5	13	CSVVHRGWETQYF
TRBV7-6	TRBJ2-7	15	CASSLEAGISYKQYF